The clone carrying this T cell receptor (beta chain) was recorded a few times. Its antigen remains unidentified. The time point here: pre-sensitization, week 0. This sample's treatment: therapeutic diphenylcyclopropenone sensitization with weekly scalp DPC. Each CDR3 protein is one row after TCRdb ran MiXCR on the RACE reads. This sample has more than 70,000 distinct CDR3 sequences, with 8.5% found just once. These data belong to a study of human T cells and chemical hapten exposure. CDR3 length: 16 amino acids. V shed 10 bases and J shed 5 bases, with 24 bases lying between them. Germline V CDR1 and CDR2: MNHNS, SASEGT. Study observations and caveats: The number of TCRs above 1 in 1000 frequency did not change after DPC sensitization.

This rearrangement joins TRBV6-1 to TRBJ1-5, with D possibly TRBD1 on 6 matching bases. The receptor was isolated from a man in his forties with alopecia areata. Some clones in this sample may be carry-over from other donors' samples. The sequenced sample was whole blood, obtained in connection with sensitization to the hapten diphenylcyclopropenone (DPC). CDR3 sequence: CATDLLGTRKDQPQHF. The CDR3 bases are TGTGCCACCGATCTTCTGGGGACACGAAAAGATCAGCCCCAGCATTTT.